This entry lists 22 T cell receptor beta chains sequenced from one sample in a study of T cells expressing NK-cell markers. TCRdb re-called the 5' RACE reads and gives one entry per CDR3 protein, without DNA. The sample includes roughly 350,000 distinct CDR3 sequences. The sequencing sample was made of blood T cells: a sorted CD56 or NKG2C T cell subset, CD4+ or CD8+ T cells, or bulk PBMC T cells (not recorded which). The receptors shown here come from a man aged 18-75 years in good health.

J is TRBJ2-2 and V is TRBV7-2. The V gene's germline CDR1 is SGHTA and CDR2 FQGNSA. The CDR3 consists of 14 residues. The CDR3 loop is CASSLPVNTGELFF.

Here the CDR3 reads CSASTGVNSPLHF. The rearrangement joins TRBV20-1 to TRBJ1-6; checking the TCRdb D call of TRBD1 is not possible without DNA. The CDR3 covers 13 residues. Per germline, CDR1 DFQATT and CDR2 SNEGSKA (reference sequence).

The chain combines TRBV7-2 with TRBJ2-2; the D gene TCRdb calls, TRBD2, cannot be checked with no DNA. Per germline, CDR1 SGHTA and CDR2 FQGNSA. This CDR3 region has 16 residues. The CDR3 sequence: CASSLKASTNTGELFF. Using reference TRBV7-2 and TRBJ2-2 for the parts outside the CDR3, the full variable domain is GAGVSQSPSNKVTEKGKDVELRCDPISGHTALYWYRQSLGQGLEFLIYFQGNSAPDKSGLPSDRFSAERTGGSVSTLTIQRTQQEDSAVYLCASSLKASTNTGELFFGEGSRLTVL.

The V gene is TRBV20-1, the J gene TRBJ1-2. This CDR3 is built from 14 residues. The germline V gene has CDR1 DFQATT and CDR2 SNEGSKA (reference sequence). The CDR3 is CSARRALANYGYTF.

V and J are TRBV6-1 and TRBJ1-5. CDR1 and CDR2 from the germline V gene are MNHNS and SASEGT. The CDR3 is 14 residues long. The CDR3 sequence is CATKRTFSNQPQHF.

This CDR3 is CASSQSTGAGRFTDTQYF. The chain joins TRBV23-1 to TRBJ2-3; TCRdb selects TRBD1, and the lack of DNA leaves this call unchecked. TRBV23-1 is an open reading frame whose function is uncertain. This CDR3 is 18 amino acids long.

The chain joins TRBV5-4 to TRBJ1-6. From germline, CDR1 is SGHNT and CDR2 YYREEE (reference sequence). CDR3 length: 16 residues. CDR3 region: CASSLMSGRADSPLHF.

V gene TRBV6-5 combines with J gene TRBJ2-7. Germline V gene data show CDR1 as MNHEY and CDR2 as SVGAGI. The CDR3 totals 14 residues. The CDR3: CASSLLPSSYEQYF.

This sequence joins TRBV6-6 and TRBJ1-3; the D call of TRBD1 rests on TCRdb alone, since no DNA is present to check it. Germline V gene data show CDR1 as MNHNY and CDR2 as SVGAGI (reference sequence). The CDR3 length is 12 residues. The CDR3 reads CATRGGGSTIYF.

The chain has TRBV20-1 and TRBJ2-5; as DNA is missing, the TRBD2 call by TCRdb cannot be tested. Germline V gene sequence: CDR1 DFQATT, CDR2 SNEGSKA (reference sequence). The CDR3 length is 15 residues. CDR3 protein: CSARTARGFQETQYF.

CDR3 residues: CASSTAGQGHEKLFF. J is TRBJ1-4 and V is TRBV5-1; TCRdb names TRBD1, which stays unverified in the absence of DNA. There are 15 residues in the CDR3. Germline CDR1 SGHRS, CDR2 YFSETQ.

The V and J genes are TRBV6-1 and TRBJ2-5; the TCRdb D gene call, TRBD2, has no DNA to confirm it. The CDR3 extends over 16 amino acids. CDR1 is MNHNS and CDR2 is SASEGT in the germline V gene. The CDR3 protein is CASSPGLAGTRETQYF.

The CDR3 here is CASSQDELAAYYEQYF. This rearrangement joins TRBV4-1 to TRBJ2-7; absent DNA, TCRdb's TRBD2 call cannot be checked. CDR3 size: 16 residues. CDR1 is MGHRA, CDR2 YSYEKL, per germline.

The V gene is TRBV20-1, the J gene TRBJ2-3; TCRdb selects TRBD2, and the lack of DNA leaves this call unchecked. The CDR3 is made up of 15 amino acids. CDR1 is DFQATT, CDR2 SNEGSKA, per germline (reference sequence). The CDR3 sequence: CSATSPAGGTDTQYF.

The chain uses TRBV2 and TRBJ1-6. Germline CDR1 is SNHLY and CDR2 is FYNNEI. This CDR3 is 14 amino acids long. This chain's CDR3 is CASRMTGGNSPLHF.

CDR3 residues: CASSTQGFITGNTIYF. The genes are TRBV7-9 and TRBJ1-3; lacking DNA, the TRBD1 call made by TCRdb goes unchecked. Germline V CDR1 and CDR2: SEHNR, FQNEAQ (reference sequence). The CDR3 covers 16 residues.

The chain recombines TRBV20-1 with TRBJ1-5. This CDR3 has 12 residues. CDR1 and CDR2 from the germline V gene are DFQATT and SNEGSKA (reference sequence). The CDR3 loop reads CSGKRWEQPQHF.

The rearrangement uses TRBV6-1 and TRBJ2-3; the D call of TRBD2 rests on TCRdb alone, since no DNA is present to check it. Germline V gene sequence: CDR1 MNHNS, CDR2 SASEGT. This CDR3 contains 15 residues. CDR3 sequence: CASRSIAEQRDTQYF.

The J gene is TRBJ2-3, the V gene TRBV5-5. CDR3 length: 14 residues. From germline, CDR1 is SGHKS and CDR2 YYEKEE (reference sequence). Here the CDR3 reads CASSRISSTDTQYF.

The V gene is TRBV7-2, the J gene TRBJ2-3; the TCRdb D gene call, TRBD2, has no DNA to confirm it. The CDR3 extends over 15 amino acids. Germline V gene data show CDR1 as SGHTA and CDR2 as FQGNSA. This chain's CDR3 is CASSQRVTSTDTQYF.

J is TRBJ2-5 and V is TRBV6-5; absent DNA, TCRdb's TRBD1 call cannot be checked. The germline gives CDR1 MNHEY, CDR2 SVGAGI. The CDR3 is made up of 15 amino acids. CDR3 amino acids: CASSSDRGRQETQYF.

The rearrangement joins TRBV24-1 to TRBJ2-3; with no DNA, the TCRdb D assignment of TRBD2 cannot be verified. The CDR3 runs 15 residues. CDR1 KGHDR and CDR2 SFDVKD come from the germline V gene. The CDR3 reads CATSDLTSGGRTQYF.